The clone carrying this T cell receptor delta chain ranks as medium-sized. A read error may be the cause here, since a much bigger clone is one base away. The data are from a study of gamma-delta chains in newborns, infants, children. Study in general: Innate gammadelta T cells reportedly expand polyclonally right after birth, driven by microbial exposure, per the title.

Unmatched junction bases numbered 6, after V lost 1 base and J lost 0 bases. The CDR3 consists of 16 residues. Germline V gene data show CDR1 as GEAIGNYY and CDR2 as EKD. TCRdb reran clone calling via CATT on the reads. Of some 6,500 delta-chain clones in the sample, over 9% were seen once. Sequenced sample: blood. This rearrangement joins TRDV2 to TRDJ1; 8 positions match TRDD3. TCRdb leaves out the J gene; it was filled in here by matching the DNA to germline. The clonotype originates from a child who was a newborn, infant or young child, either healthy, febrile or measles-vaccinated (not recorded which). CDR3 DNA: TGTGCCTGTGACACACTACTGGGGGCCTACACCGATAAACTCATCTTT. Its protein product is CACDTLLGAYTDKLIF.